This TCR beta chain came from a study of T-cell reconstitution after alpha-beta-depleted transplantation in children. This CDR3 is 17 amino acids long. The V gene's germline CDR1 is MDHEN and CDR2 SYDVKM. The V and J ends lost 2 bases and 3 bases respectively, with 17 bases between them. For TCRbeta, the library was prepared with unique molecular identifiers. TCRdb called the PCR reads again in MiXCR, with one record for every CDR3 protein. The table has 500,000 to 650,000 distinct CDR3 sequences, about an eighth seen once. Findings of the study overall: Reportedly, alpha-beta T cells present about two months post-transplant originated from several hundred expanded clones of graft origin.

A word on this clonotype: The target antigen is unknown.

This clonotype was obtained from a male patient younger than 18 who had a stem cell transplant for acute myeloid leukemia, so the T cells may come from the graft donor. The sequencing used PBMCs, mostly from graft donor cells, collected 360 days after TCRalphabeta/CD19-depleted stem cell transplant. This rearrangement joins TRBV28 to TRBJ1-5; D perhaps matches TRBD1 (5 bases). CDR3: CASSLPLFRTINQPQHF. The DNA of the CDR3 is TGTGCCAGCAGTTTACCCCTTTTCAGGACAATCAATCAGCCCCAGCATTTT. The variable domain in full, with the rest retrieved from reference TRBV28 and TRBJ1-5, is DVKVTQSSRYLVKRTGEKVFLECVQDMDHENMFWYRQDPGLGLRLIYFSYDVKMKEKGDIPEGYSVSREKKERFSLILESASTNQTSMYLCASSLPLFRTINQPQHFGDGTRLSIL.